Sequencing of this T cell receptor beta chain was carried out in a study of cytomegalovirus exposure and HLA in healthy donors. Trimming removed 5 bases from V and 2 bases from J, with 10 bases in between. This CDR3 is built from 14 residues. CDR1 is LNHNV, CDR2 YYDKDF, per germline (reference sequence). The PCR was carried out with 60 Vbeta primers and 13 Jbeta primers. Profiling relied on immunoSEQ multiplex PCR, and the TCRdb table lists in-frame clones only, not all of them. The sample has some 180,000 clones, around 74% seen once. This chain uses TRBV15 with TRBJ1-5; D remains unclear. This clonotype originated in a male donor in good health and CMV-seronegative. The material sequenced was PBMCs. In DNA, the CDR3 is TGTGCCACCAGCGAGGCGGTGGGCAATCAGCCCCAGCATTTT. This translates into CATSEAVGNQPQHF.